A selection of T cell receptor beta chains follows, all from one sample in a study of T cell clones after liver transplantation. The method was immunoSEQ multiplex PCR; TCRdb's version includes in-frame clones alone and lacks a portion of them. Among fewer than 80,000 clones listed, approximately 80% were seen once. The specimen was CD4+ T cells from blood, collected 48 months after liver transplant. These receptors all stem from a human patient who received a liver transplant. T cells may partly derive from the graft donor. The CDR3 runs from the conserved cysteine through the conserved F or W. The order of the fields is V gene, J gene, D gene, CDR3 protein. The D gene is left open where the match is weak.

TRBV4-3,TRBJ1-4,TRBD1,CASSQGTGAEKLFF
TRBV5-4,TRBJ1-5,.,CASSLGPNQPQHF
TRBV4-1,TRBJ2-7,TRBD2,CASSPRGSGKYYEQYF
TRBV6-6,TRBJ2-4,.,CASSYGDPHYIQYF
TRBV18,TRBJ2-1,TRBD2,CASSRYTSGIDNEQFF
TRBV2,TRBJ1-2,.,CASSEEGGTRYTF
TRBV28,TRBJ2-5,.,CASSAHGQGGKETQYF
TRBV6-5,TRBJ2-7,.,CASSFTGLRGKDEQYF
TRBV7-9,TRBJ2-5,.,CAARTLTEETQYF
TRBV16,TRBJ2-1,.,CASSLQRNEQFF
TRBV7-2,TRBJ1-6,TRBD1,CASSYRGMDNSPLHF
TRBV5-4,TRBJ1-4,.,CASRAPDDEKLFF
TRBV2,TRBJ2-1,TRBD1,CASKGQGKRSNEQFF
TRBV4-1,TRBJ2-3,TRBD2,CASSQTSGASTDTQYF
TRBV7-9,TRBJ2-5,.,CASSLIPGAETQYF
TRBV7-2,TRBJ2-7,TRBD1,CASSFGRGPEQYF
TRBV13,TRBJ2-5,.,CASSLTSRETQYF
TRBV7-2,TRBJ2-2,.,CASSPFAGELFF
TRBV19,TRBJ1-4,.,CASSTPLGGRRTNEKLFF
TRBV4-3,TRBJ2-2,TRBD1,CASSQNLPGQGTGELFF
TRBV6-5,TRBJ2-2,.,CASSWGEVAGELFF
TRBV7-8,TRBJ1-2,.,CASSLDGRGYGYTF
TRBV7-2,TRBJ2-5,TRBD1,CASSLGGGLETQYF
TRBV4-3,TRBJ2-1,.,CASSHLKGLMGNEQFF
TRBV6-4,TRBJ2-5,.,CASSGWAGETQYF
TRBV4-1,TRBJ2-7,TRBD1,CASSQGNLRDRGLYEQYF
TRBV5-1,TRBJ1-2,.,CASSLDRSNYGYTF
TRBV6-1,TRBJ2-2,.,CASSEYFHTISGELFF
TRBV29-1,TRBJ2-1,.,CSEQGHGDYNEQFF